The entry below describes one T cell receptor beta chain. The data stem from a study of T cell responses to AZD1222 COVID-19 vaccine. Method: immunoSEQ multiplex PCR; TCRdb's copy keeps in-frame clones and lacks some. Of around 110,000 clones listed, about 91% were seen once; the top ten hold approximately 9.6%. Looked up from germline, CDR1 is SQVTM and CDR2 is ANQGSEA. This CDR3 is built from 13 residues. Trimming cost V 3 bases and J 5 bases, with 13 bases left between them. This specimen consisted of peripheral blood, obtained on day 0 of AZD1222 vaccination. This TCR was sampled from an adult in good health. The V and J genes are TRBV29-1 and TRBJ1-2, with D possibly TRBD1 on 5 matching bases. The CDR3 sequence: CSVDGSRQYGYTF. CDR3 sequence (DNA): TGCAGCGTTGACGGGTCGAGACAGTATGGCTACACCTTC. Full variable domain (missing parts from reference TRBV29-1 and TRBJ1-2): SAVISQKPSRDICQRGTSLTIQCQVDSQVTMMFWYRQQPGQSLTLIATANQGSEATYESGFVIDKFPISRPNLTFSTLTVSNMSPEDSSIYLCSVDGSRQYGYTFGSGTRLTVV.